One T cell receptor (beta chain) is described in this entry. No antigen is known for it. This sample was included in a study of T cell responses to AZD1222 COVID-19 vaccine. Overall study: Pooled together were second doses at about 4 or about 12 weeks.

Only in-frame clones appear in the TCRdb table, and some are missing; sequencing was by immunoSEQ multiplex PCR. The repertoire holds under 70,000 clones, with over 70% as singletons. The study's findings and limits: The CD4 TCRs associated with vaccination extended across spike and predominated at 160-218 and 743-854. In a largely white British group with more females than males, clonal diversity was possibly underestimated.

The ends were cut back, 2 bases at V and 2 bases at J, with 10 bases in the middle. The CDR3 runs to 14 residues. CDR1 and CDR2 (germline): PRHDT, FYEKMQ (reference sequence). The chain carries TRBV13 and TRBJ2-7; D perhaps matches TRBD1 (6 bases). Sequencing was performed on peripheral blood, taken on day 0 of AZD1222 vaccination. The source of this sequence is an adult in good health. The CDR3 sequence is CASSLLQGAYEQYF. The CDR3 coding sequence is TGTGCCAGCAGCTTACTACAGGGTGCCTACGAGCAGTACTTC.